This T cell receptor beta chain was sequenced for a study of regulatory T cells in long-lasting Graves disease (dated by TCRdb to the early 2020s). With respect to the entire study: Patients with newly diagnosed Graves' disease had been on antithyroid drugs for under 3 months. Persistent Graves' disease patients were compared with newly diagnosed Graves' disease patients by peripheral blood TCR sequencing and RNA sequencing. The study took place in China and was registered as a clinical trial. TCR sequencing covered around 13 persistent and 20 or so newly diagnosed Graves' disease patients, some 33 samples in total.

Broader findings and caveats from the paper: Persistent Graves' disease patients showed lower TCR Shannon entropy and fewer highly expanded clones than newly diagnosed patients, suggesting clonal expansion. The authors acknowledged the small sample size as a limitation that may reduce accuracy. Only the TCR beta chain was sequenced and analyzed. Patients with persistent disease shared more public clonotypes (approximately 2,500) than newly diagnosed patients did (more than 900). Preferential use of TRBV28, TRBJ1-2 and TRBJ2-5 was observed in persistent disease, whereas TRBV20-1 and TRBJ2-1 were favored in newly diagnosed disease. Only peripheral blood was studied, because thyroid tissue, the primary lesion, was inaccessible.

CDR1 MNHNS and CDR2 SASEGT were looked up in the germline V gene. Cut back by 5 bases and 5 bases, the V and J ends lie 10 bases apart. The CDR3 covers 13 residues, taking in both the cysteine and the phenylalanine. The read is trimmed to its CDR3 DNA, 39 bases read in frame from base 1. This clonotype was recorded many times. Its antigen is currently not known. Per-base quality was not reported, and no clone a single base away is much larger than it. Receptor amplification or capture employed multiplex PCR. Reads for this sample came from an Illumina HiSeq 4000. CDR3 regions were amplified by Arm-PCR with iRepertoire HTBI primers to construct TCR beta libraries. Before sequencing, the PCR products underwent gel purification. From the authors' description of their analysis: A total of 62 TRBV and 14 TRBJ segments were identified across samples and were used for gene usage analysis of CDR3 amino acid clonotypes. COPE and FqMerger were used to merge filtered high-quality paired reads into contigs. BLAST was used to align contigs to the IMGT TRBV, TRBD and TRBJ reference genes, and CDR3 was defined following IMGT. Clonotypes above 0.1% frequency were classified as highly expanded clones. Repertoire diversity was measured by Shannon entropy, and V-J evenness by the Gini coefficient. Public clonotypes were defined as clonotypes shared by more than one individual. TCRdb's own reprocessing of the public reads used fastp at Q25 and MiXCR and kept productive beta chains. Each entry merges the rows of one CDR3 protein and shows their most common DNA and genes. These V and J calls derive from TCRdb rather than the authors' analysis. For this sample the table gives around 470,000 distinct CDR3 sequences, of which around 15% were detected only once. The ten largest clones capture approximately 17% of the sample.

The time point tag for this specimen amounts to: newly diagnosed GD, antithyroid drugs for less than 3 months. For both TCR sequencing and RNA sequencing, RNA was extracted from PBMCs using TRIzol. The diagnosis of Graves' disease followed American Thyroid Association guidelines. Patients were recruited from an endocrinology department in Xi'an, China. Each patient gave approximately 10 milliliters of peripheral blood, collected in an EDTA anticoagulant tube. Ficoll Paque Plus density gradient separation was used to isolate PBMCs, and no further T cell sorting was done. An Agilent 2100 Bioanalyzer and agarose gel were used to assess RNA quality, and a NanoDrop 2000 was used to measure RNA concentration. These sequences were also reported in another study, on T cells in Graves' hyperthyroidism and ophthalmopathy. The second study's authors report: Graves' hyperthyroidism was defined as stable when no progression to ophthalmopathy occurred over 18 months of follow-up. Hyperthyroidism patients were aged 18 to 65 years and newly diagnosed, with disease duration of less than 2 months. Any patient with an uncontrolled infection, another autoimmune disease, pregnancy or lactation was excluded. Clinical symptoms, serum thyroxine and TRAb, thyroid ultrasound, and orbital computed tomography formed the basis for the diagnoses. The TCR CDR3 was subjected to a first round of RT-PCR using the HTBI primer set and the Qiagen OneStep RT-PCR kit. Most expanded thyroid clonotypes (frequency above 0.001) were also detected in blood, a finding suggesting that blood repertoires may reflect thyroid immune responses. A 13 V-J signature model separated ophthalmopathy from stable hyperthyroidism, with around 88% sensitivity and 81.08% specificity in cross-validation and 80%/75% in testing. In validation, the model predicted progression to ophthalmopathy a median of about 5.9 months before onset, with roughly 68% sensitivity and just under 75% specificity. A discovery cohort of about a hundred patients, about 43 with Graves' ophthalmopathy and about 58 with stable Graves' hyperthyroidism, was used to find distinguishing TCR V-J signatures. Prospective prediction of ophthalmopathy was tested in an independent validation cohort consisting of 18 to 20 hyperthyroidism patients and some 17 patients who later progressed to ophthalmopathy. For training and testing, the 100 or so patients in the discovery cohort were randomly divided in a 7:3 ratio. The study also compared thyroid tissue and blood T-cell repertoires from about six Graves' hyperthyroidism patients. After blood sampling, hyperthyroidism patients were treated with methimazole at a starting dose of 30 mg daily, and ophthalmopathy patients were treated with high-dose intravenous methylprednisolone. A second multiplex PCR round built the libraries, followed by size selection and purification. The libraries were sequenced on an Illumina HiSeq2000 using paired-end 100 bp reads. SOAPnuke was used to process the raw data, removing reads that contained adapters or uncalled bases, had a mean Phred below 15, or lacked an exact match to the constant primer or identifier. COPE v1.2.5 was used to merge the high-quality paired reads, and each unique nucleotide sequence was defined as a clonotype. Clonotypes were aligned to IMGT TRBV, TRBD and TRBJ reference segments using MiTCR v1.1. The analysis included only V-J combinations with a frequency above 0.0001, which together covered approximately 99% of the repertoires. The TCS score was defined as F50 (clonal expansion) divided by E x V (chaos), with BLOSUM62-based TCRdist calculated between CDR3 peptides within each V-J. Welch's t-statistics and random forest reduced just over 500 V-J features to about 13, which were used in a naive Bayes classifier (R e1071). No statistical method was used to set the sample size in advance, and investigators knew the group allocation. The paper describes TCR Vbeta CDR3 sequencing of 135 peripheral blood samples, made up of around 41 ophthalmopathy patients, roughly 75 hyperthyroidism patients and 17 progressor patients.

The rearranged chain carries TRBV6-1 and TRBJ2-1; too little of a D gene remains to name it. The sequencing here drew on peripheral blood mononuclear cells (PBMCs), taken at new diagnosis, from a patient treated with antithyroid drugs. The sequence was obtained from a woman aged 45-65 years with Graves disease. Donor details come from another sample of the same person, matched by shared clones. At the DNA level, the sequence is TGTGCCAGCAGTCCTAACTTGAACAATGAGCAGTTCTTC. This codes for CASSPNLNNEQFF.